The 5 T cell receptor beta chains below were found in one sample sequenced in a study of blood T cells in healthy people across ages. Alongside a J-beta primer mix, a sample-barcoded 5' primer served in a second PCR lasting about 7 to 12 cycles. Each CDR3 protein is one row after TCRdb ran MiXCR on the 5' RACE reads. The sample holds over 600,000 distinct CDR3 sequences, around 38% seen once. What was sequenced was blood. All receptors come from a man older than 75 in good health.

This chain links TRBV10-3 with TRBJ1-1; D is unresolved. CDR1 and CDR2 (germline): ENHRY, SYGVKD. The germline V and J ends were trimmed by 2 bases and 0 bases, with 7 bases remaining between them. CDR3 length equals 14 residues. The CDR3 loop is CAISEGRMNTEAFF. CDR3 DNA: TGTGCCATCAGTGAGGGACGGATGAACACTGAAGCTTTCTTT.

The chain employs TRBV20-1 and TRBJ1-1; 9 positions match TRBD1. Germline V gene lookup returns CDR1 DFQATT and CDR2 SNEGSKA (reference sequence). V trimming: 6 bases; J trimming: 1 base; junction bases outside the gene matches: 6. The CDR3 spans 14 residues. The CDR3 DNA sequence: TGCAGTGCCCCTTCGGGACAGGGGAACACTGAAGCTTTCTTT. It encodes CSAPSGQGNTEAFF.

The sample holds many counts of this clonotype. The V call is TRBV3-1, the J call TRBJ2-6; D perhaps matches TRBD2 (5 bases). Germline-derived CDR1 and CDR2 are LGHDT and YNNKEL (reference sequence). V dropped 5 bases and J dropped 4 bases, with 12 bases sitting between them. The CDR3 spans 15 residues. The CDR3 region has the DNA TGTGCCAGCAGCTCACTAGGCGCCGGGGCCAACGTCCTGACTTTC. As protein: CASSSLGAGANVLTF.

J is TRBJ2-3 and V is TRBV7-2; 7 bases are a match to TRBD1. CDR3 length equals 14 residues. Germline V gene sequence: CDR1 SGHTA, CDR2 FQGNSA. V shed 5 bases and J 2 bases; nucleotides not matched to a gene: 4. The CDR3 spells CASSRDRNTDTQYF. In DNA, the CDR3 is TGTGCCAGCAGCAGGGACAGAAACACAGATACGCAGTATTTT.

Here the CDR3 reads CASTRTGVGGNQPQHF. CDR3 nucleotide sequence: TGTGCCAGCACCCGGACAGGGGTAGGGGGCAATCAGCCCCAGCATTTT. The chain recombines TRBV5-6 with TRBJ1-5, with 9 bases identical to TRBD1. The CDR3 runs 16 residues. Germline V gene data show CDR1 as SGHDT and CDR2 as YYEEEE. V was clipped by 6 bases and J by 2 bases; unmatched bases: 9. Using reference TRBV5-6 and TRBJ1-5 for the parts outside the CDR3, the full variable domain is DAGVTQSPTHLIKTRGQQVTLRCSPKSGHDTVSWYQQALGQGPQFIFQYYEEEERQRGNFPDRFSGHQFPNYSSELNVNALLLGDSALYLCASTRTGVGGNQPQHFGDGTRLSIL.